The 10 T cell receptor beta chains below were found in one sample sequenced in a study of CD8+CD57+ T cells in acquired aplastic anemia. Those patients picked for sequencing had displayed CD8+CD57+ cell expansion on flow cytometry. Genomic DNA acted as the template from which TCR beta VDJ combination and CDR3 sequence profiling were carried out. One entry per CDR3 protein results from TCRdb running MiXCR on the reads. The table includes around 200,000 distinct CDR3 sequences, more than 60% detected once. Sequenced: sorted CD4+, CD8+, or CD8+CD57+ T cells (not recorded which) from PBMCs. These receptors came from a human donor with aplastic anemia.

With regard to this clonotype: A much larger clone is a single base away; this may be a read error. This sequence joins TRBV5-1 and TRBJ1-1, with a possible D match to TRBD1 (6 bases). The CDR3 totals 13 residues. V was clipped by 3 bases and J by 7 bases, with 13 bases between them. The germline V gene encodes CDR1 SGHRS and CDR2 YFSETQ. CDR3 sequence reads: CASSSGGGGEAFF. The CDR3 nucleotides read TGCGCCAGCAGCTCGGGGGGGGGCGGTGAAGCTTTCTTT.

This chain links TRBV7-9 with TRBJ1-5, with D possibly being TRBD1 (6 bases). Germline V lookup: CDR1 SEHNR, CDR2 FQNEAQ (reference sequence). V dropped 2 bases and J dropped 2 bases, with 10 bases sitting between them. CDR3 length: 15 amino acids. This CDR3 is CASSLTAGGNQPQHF. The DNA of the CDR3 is TGTGCCAGCAGCTTAACAGCAGGGGGCAATCAGCCCCAGCATTTT.

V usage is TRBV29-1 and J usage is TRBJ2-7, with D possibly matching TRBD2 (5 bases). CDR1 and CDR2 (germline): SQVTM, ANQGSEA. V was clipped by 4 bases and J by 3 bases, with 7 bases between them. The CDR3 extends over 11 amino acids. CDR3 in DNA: TGCAGCGTTGTGAGGGACTACGAGCAGTACTTC. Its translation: CSVVRDYEQYF.

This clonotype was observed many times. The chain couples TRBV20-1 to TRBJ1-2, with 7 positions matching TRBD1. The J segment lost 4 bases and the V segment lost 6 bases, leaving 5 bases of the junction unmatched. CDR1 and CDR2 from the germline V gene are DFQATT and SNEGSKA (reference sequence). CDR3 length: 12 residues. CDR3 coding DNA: TGCAGTGCGAGACAGGGACTCTATGGCTACACCTTC. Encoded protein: CSARQGLYGYTF.

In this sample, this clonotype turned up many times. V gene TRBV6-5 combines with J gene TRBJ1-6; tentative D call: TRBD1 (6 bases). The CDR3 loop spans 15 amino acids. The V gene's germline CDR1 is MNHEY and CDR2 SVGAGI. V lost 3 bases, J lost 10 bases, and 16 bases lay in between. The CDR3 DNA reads TGTGCCAGCAGTTATAATGCCGGAGGGGGATCACCCCTCCACTTT. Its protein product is CASSYNAGGGSPLHF.

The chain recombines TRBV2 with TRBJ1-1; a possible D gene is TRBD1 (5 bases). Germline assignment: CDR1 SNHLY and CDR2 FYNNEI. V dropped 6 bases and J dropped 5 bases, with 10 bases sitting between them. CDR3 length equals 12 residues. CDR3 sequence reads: CASRQVKTEAFF. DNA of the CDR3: TGTGCCAGCAGACAGGTAAAAACTGAAGCTTTCTTT.

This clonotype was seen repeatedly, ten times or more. This CDR3 is CASSGDWGNEQFF. The CDR3 DNA follows: TGCGCCAGCAGCGGCGACTGGGGCAATGAGCAGTTCTTC. The V call is TRBV5-1, the J call TRBJ2-1, with no clear D. Germline CDR1 is SGHRS and CDR2 is YFSETQ. The CDR3 length is 13 residues. V lost 4 bases and J lost 6, with 11 bases in between.

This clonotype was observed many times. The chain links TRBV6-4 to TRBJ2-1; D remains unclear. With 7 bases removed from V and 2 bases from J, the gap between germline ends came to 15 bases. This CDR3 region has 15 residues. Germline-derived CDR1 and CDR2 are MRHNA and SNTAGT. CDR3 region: CASTVDLLTYNEQFF. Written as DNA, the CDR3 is TGTGCCAGCACCGTAGACCTACTCACCTACAATGAGCAGTTCTTC.

The CDR3 region is CASSLAFGPRFF. CDR3 DNA: TGCGCCAGCAGCTTGGCCTTTGGGCCGCGGTTCTTC. This sequence joins TRBV5-1 and TRBJ2-1, with D unresolved. The germline CDR1 and CDR2 sequences are SGHRS and YFSETQ. V lost 0 bases and J 15 bases, leaving 13 bases between the germline ends. CDR3 length: 12 residues.

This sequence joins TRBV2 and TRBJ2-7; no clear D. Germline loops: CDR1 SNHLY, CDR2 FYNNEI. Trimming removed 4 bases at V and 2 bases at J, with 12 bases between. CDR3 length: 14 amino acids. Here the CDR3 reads CASSGNSVTYEQYF. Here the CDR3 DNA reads TGTGCCAGCAGTGGGAATAGTGTCACCTACGAGCAGTACTTC.